This entry lists 20 T cell receptor beta chains sequenced from one sample in a study of cytomegalovirus exposure and HLA in healthy donors. Sequencing used immunoSEQ multiplex PCR; TCRdb keeps in-frame clones, though not all of them. The sample shows about 110,000 clones, approximately 89% of them seen only once. Sequences were obtained from PBMCs. These receptors all stem from a woman between 18 and 29 years old in good health and CMV-seronegative.

The V and J genes are TRBV27 and TRBJ1-3; a weak D match, TRBD1 (5 bases). Deletions cut 6 bases from V and 4 bases from J, with 16 bases between. Per the germline V gene, CDR1 is MNHEY and CDR2 is SMNVEV (reference sequence). CDR3 length: 15 amino acids. CDR3 in amino acids: CASSQGVLDGNTIYF. For the CDR3, the DNA is TGTGCCAGCAGCCAAGGGGTCTTAGACGGAAACACCATATATTTT.

The chain has TRBV19 and TRBJ1-1; D might be TRBD1 (5 bases). The CDR3 consists of 13 residues. The V gene lost 7 bases and the J gene lost 4 bases, with 13 bases spanning the gap. Germline V CDR1 and CDR2: LNHDA, SQIVND (reference sequence). The CDR3 DNA is TGTGCCAGTAAGGGCCCGGGGGGCACTGAAGCTTTCTTT. Translating it yields CASKGPGGTEAFF.

This rearrangement joins TRBV19 to TRBJ1-5, with TRBD1 matching over 12 bases. V shed 6 bases and J 5 bases; nucleotides not matched to a gene: 8. Germline CDR1 LNHDA, CDR2 SQIVND (reference sequence). The CDR3 length is 16 residues. The CDR3 region has the DNA TGTGCCAGTAGAGTTCCCGGGACAGGGGGCGATCAGCCCCAGCATTTT. This gives the protein CASRVPGTGGDQPQHF.

The chain carries TRBV5-1 and TRBJ2-3, with 10 bases identical to TRBD1. V was clipped by 3 bases and J by 1 base; unmatched bases: 5. The CDR3 sequence is 16 residues long. Per germline, CDR1 SGHRS and CDR2 YFSETQ. The CDR3: CASSSAGTGGTDTQYF. The CDR3 bases are TGCGCCAGCAGCTCTGCCGGGACAGGGGGCACAGATACGCAGTATTTT. The full variable domain, in which reference TRBV5-1 and TRBJ2-3 provide the parts outside the CDR3, is KAGVTQTPRYLIKTRGQQVTLSCSPISGHRSVSWYQQTPGQGLQFLFEYFSETQRNKGNFPGRFSGRQFSNSRSEMNVSTLELGDSALYLCASSSAGTGGTDTQYFGPGTRLTVL.

The gene calls are TRBV5-1 and TRBJ2-1; D gene unclear. The CDR3 consists of 15 residues. The germline V gene encodes CDR1 SGHRS and CDR2 YFSETQ. V lost 0 bases and J 0 bases, leaving 7 bases between the germline ends. CDR3 region: CASSLGHTSYNEQFF. CDR3 in DNA: TGCGCCAGCAGCTTGGGACACACCTCCTACAATGAGCAGTTCTTC. Supplemented by reference TRBV5-1 and TRBJ2-1, the full variable domain reads KAGVTQTPRYLIKTRGQQVTLSCSPISGHRSVSWYQQTPGQGLQFLFEYFSETQRNKGNFPGRFSGRQFSNSRSEMNVSTLELGDSALYLCASSLGHTSYNEQFFGPGTRLTVL.

This chain uses TRBV15 with TRBJ2-1; possible D gene TRBD2, 6 bases. Deletions cut 0 bases from V and 5 bases from J, with 11 bases between. The V gene's germline CDR1 is LNHNV and CDR2 YYDKDF (reference sequence). This CDR3 comprises 15 residues. CDR3 sequence: CATSREGLAHNEQFF. For the CDR3, the DNA is TGTGCCACCAGCAGAGAGGGACTCGCCCACAATGAGCAGTTCTTC. The variable domain in full, completed from reference TRBV15 and TRBJ2-1, reads DAMVIQNPRYQVTQFGKPVTLSCSQTLNHNVMYWYQQKSSQAPKLLFHYYDKDFNNEADTPDNFQSRRPNTSFCFLDIRSPGLGDTAMYLCATSREGLAHNEQFFGPGTRLTVL.

This clone has only one observation. J is TRBJ1-5 and V is TRBV4-3, with a weak D call TRBD1 (5 bases). The germline V and J ends were trimmed by 0 bases and 6 bases, with 21 bases remaining between them. This CDR3 comprises 18 residues. The germline V gene encodes CDR1 LGHNA and CDR2 YSLEER. The CDR3 bases are TGCGCCAGCAGCCAAGATCTAAGGGGAGGGTTAGATAGTCAGCCCCAGCATTTT. This translates into CASSQDLRGGLDSQPQHF.

A word on this clone: The sample carries other DNA sequences with the same CDR3. The chain carries TRBV9 and TRBJ1-5, with 9 positions matching TRBD1. V lost 0 bases, J lost 6 bases, and 1 base stayed unmatched. This CDR3 is 14 amino acids long. Looked up from germline, CDR1 is SGDLS and CDR2 is YYNGEE. The CDR3 is CASSVGQGGQPQHF. The CDR3 bases are TGTGCCAGCAGCGTAGGACAGGGGGGTCAGCCCCAGCATTTT.

This sequence joins TRBV4-2 and TRBJ1-2; no reliable D call. The CDR3 runs 17 residues. Germline CDR1 and CDR2: LGHNA and YNFKEQ. Deletions cut 2 bases from V and 2 bases from J, with 18 bases between. The DNA of the CDR3 is TGTGCCAGCAGCCAATTTTTTCCTACAGCCTCAAACTATGGCTACACCTTC. It codes for CASSQFFPTASNYGYTF.

This chain connects TRBV7-2 to TRBJ1-1; D is ambiguous. Per germline, CDR1 SGHTA and CDR2 FQGNSA. CDR3 size: 12 residues. Between the trimmed V and J ends, which lost 3 bases and 6 bases, there was a span of 8 bases. The CDR3 spells CASSFPNPEAFF. CDR3 sequence (DNA): TGTGCCAGCAGCTTTCCTAACCCTGAAGCTTTCTTT. Combining the CDR3 with reference TRBV7-2 and TRBJ1-1 gives the whole variable domain GAGVSQSPSNKVTEKGKDVELRCDPISGHTALYWYRQSLGQGLEFLIYFQGNSAPDKSGLPSDRFSAERTGGSVSTLTIQRTQQEDSAVYLCASSFPNPEAFFGQGTRLTVV.

V usage is TRBV5-8 and J usage is TRBJ1-4; the D gene is possibly TRBD1 (6 bases). The CDR3 covers 12 residues. Germline V gene sequence: CDR1 SGHTS, CDR2 YDEGEE. V was cut by 4 bases and J by 7 bases, with 8 bases left in between. The CDR3 spells CASSGDIEKLFF. Here the CDR3 DNA reads TGTGCCAGCAGCGGGGACATTGAAAAACTGTTTTTT.

The chain joins TRBV5-6 to TRBJ2-3; TRBD1 matches at 10 bases. V was pared by 5 bases and J by 4 bases, with 7 bases of the junction left unmatched. Germline V gives CDR1 SGHDT, CDR2 YYEEEE. The CDR3 is made up of 15 amino acids. DNA of the CDR3: TGTGCCAGCAGTCAGGACAGGGGGTGGGCAGATACGCAGTATTTT. Translated, it gives CASSQDRGWADTQYF.

This rearrangement joins TRBV30 to TRBJ1-2; D unresolved. The CDR3 covers 13 residues. The germline CDR1 and CDR2 sequences are GTSNPN and SVGIG (reference sequence). Trimming left V 0 bases short and J 7 bases short, with 12 bases between. The CDR3 loop reads CAWSVRQEGGYTF. The DNA for the CDR3 is TGTGCCTGGAGTGTAAGGCAGGAGGGTGGCTACACCTTC.

The chain employs TRBV30 and TRBJ2-5; D is uncertain. Germline V gene data show CDR1 as GTSNPN and CDR2 as SVGIG (reference sequence). The CDR3 loop spans 14 amino acids. The germline V and J ends were trimmed by 0 bases and 0 bases, with 8 bases remaining between them. CDR3 region: CAWSVSGHQETQYF. The CDR3 region has the DNA TGTGCCTGGAGTGTATCGGGTCACCAAGAGACCCAGTACTTC.

The chain couples TRBV6-5 to TRBJ2-6; D might be TRBD1 (5 bases). Germline CDR1 reads MNHEY; CDR2 reads SVGAGI. V was pared by 0 bases and J by 4 bases, with 7 bases between. The CDR3 runs 15 residues. In DNA form, the CDR3 reads TGTGCCAGCAGTTACTCTGGGGCCGGGGCCAACGTCCTGACTTTC. This encodes CASSYSGAGANVLTF.

This chain links TRBV13 with TRBJ2-1; 9 bases map to TRBD1. Losses at the gene ends were 7 bases for V and 10 bases for J; bases not matched to a gene: 11. The CDR3 has 14 amino acids. Germline V gene lookup returns CDR1 PRHDT and CDR2 FYEKMQ (reference sequence). DNA of the CDR3: TGTGCCAGCACCCGACGGGACAGGGCCAACGAGCAGTTCTTC. Amino acids: CASTRRDRANEQFF.

In this sample, this clone turned up a few times. The chain employs TRBV5-1 and TRBJ1-2; TRBD1 aligns across 8 bases. V lost 5 bases and J lost 2; bases outside the gene matches: 5. The germline CDR1 and CDR2 sequences are SGHRS and YFSETQ. This CDR3 spans 14 amino acids. The chain's CDR3 is CASRSGGANYGYTF. CDR3 nucleotide sequence: TGCGCCAGCAGGTCAGGGGGCGCGAACTATGGCTACACCTTC.

V is TRBV27 and J is TRBJ1-2; D unresolved. This CDR3 has 13 residues. CDR1 is MNHEY and CDR2 is SMNVEV in the germline V gene (reference sequence). V dropped 2 bases and J dropped 4 bases, with 8 bases sitting between them. The DNA for the CDR3 is TGTGCCAGCAGTTTACGGGGAGGCTATGGCTACACCTTC. Its translation: CASSLRGGYGYTF.

The chain uses TRBV6-5 and TRBJ2-7; 7 positions match TRBD1. The ends lost 0 bases at V and 3 bases at J; junction bases unmatched: 2. In germline, CDR1 is MNHEY, CDR2 SVGAGI. The CDR3 spans 14 residues. The CDR3 DNA reads TGTGCCAGCAGTTACTCACGGGACAGCTACGAGCAGTACTTC. Amino acids: CASSYSRDSYEQYF.

The rearrangement joins TRBV28 to TRBJ2-2; TRBD2 agrees at 9 bases. In germline, CDR1 is MDHEN, CDR2 SYDVKM. Germline trimming cut 6 bases from V and 2 bases from J; bases unmatched to any gene: 10. This CDR3 has 17 residues. The DNA for the CDR3 is TGTGCCAGCAGCCAATTCATAGCGGGGGAAAACACCGGGGAGCTGTTTTTT. This gives the protein CASSQFIAGENTGELFF.